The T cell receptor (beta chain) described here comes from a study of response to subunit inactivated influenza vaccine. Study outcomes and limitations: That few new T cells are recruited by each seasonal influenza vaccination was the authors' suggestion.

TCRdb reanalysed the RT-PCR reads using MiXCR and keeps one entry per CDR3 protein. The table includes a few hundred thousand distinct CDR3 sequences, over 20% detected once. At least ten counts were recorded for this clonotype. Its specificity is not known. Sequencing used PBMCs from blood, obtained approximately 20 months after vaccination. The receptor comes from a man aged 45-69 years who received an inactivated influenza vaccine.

DNA of the CDR3: TGCAGCGTTGGCAGATTTAACACTGAAGCTTTCTTT. Translating gives CSVGRFNTEAFF. The chain has TRBV29-1 and TRBJ1-1; D remains ambiguous. Trimming pared 4 bases from V and 2 bases from J, leaving 8 bases between. The CDR3 totals 12 residues. Germline-derived CDR1 and CDR2 are SQVTM and ANQGSEA.